The subject of this entry is one T cell receptor beta chain. The specificity of this receptor is unknown. Base qualities were left out, and no much larger clone turns up one base away. CDR1 and CDR2 are read off the germline V gene (reference sequence) as DFQATT and SNEGSKA. From the cysteine through the phenylalanine, the CDR3 covers 15 amino acids. Just CDR3 DNA is preserved here, 45 bases in frame from base 1. V drops 6 bases and J drops 6 bases, leaving 20 bases in between. This specimen belongs to a study of molecular identifiers for immune sequencing clone quantification (dated by TCRdb to the late 2010s). Study-wide context: For a replicate experiment, RNA from roughly 20,000 or 100,000 naive CD8 T cells was divided into five aliquots, and four of the five aliquots were sequenced. The study was a methods study using CD8 T cells to benchmark molecular-identifier clustering-based TCR repertoire sequencing (MIDCIRS) and TCR RNA copy counting. The study at large found these results: Clones above 20 RNA copies held over 98% of molecules in CMV-specific effector cells but under 1% in naive cells. A single cell's worth of spiked-in Jurkat TCR RNA was reported detectable even among about a million naive CD8 T cells. Modeling estimated about 3.3 recovered TCR RNA copies per cell, compared with about 10 by digital PCR, which implies around 33% capture efficiency. The sizes of highly expanded clones could end up underestimated when identical TCR molecules share a barcode. Naive libraries contained spiked-in Jurkat TCR RNA (approximately ten copies' worth), which is not part of the donor repertoire. When barcode sub-clustering was not used, chimeric consensus sequences inflated TCR diversity, with chimeras reaching as high as 47%.

Libraries were constructed by PCR. Instrument used: NextSeq 500. Bulk TCR libraries were prepared as previously described, using TCR primers listed in Table S5. Purification of total RNA was performed with the Qiagen AllPrep DNA/RNA kit. Before analysis, reads from multiple sequencing runs of one library were combined. Per the authors' processing: Reads were retained only if their TCR constant sequence matched exactly, and those retained reads were trimmed to 150 nt and grouped according to their 12-nt molecular barcodes. Reads within each barcode group were sub-clustered using a 15% Levenshtein threshold, and quality-weighted consensus sequences were constructed for each RNA molecule. Non-functional sequences were discarded, and so were lower-count sequences lying one edit away from another sequence. On the basis of fitting two negative binomial distributions, barcode sub-clusters with fewer than 20% of the maximum read count were discarded. TCRdb reprocessed the public reads (quality trimming at Q25 with fastp, clone calling with MiXCR) and kept in-frame beta chains. A single entry per CDR3 protein holds the most common genes and DNA from its merged rows. The V and J calls follow TCRdb's processing rather than the paper's. The sample data list tens of thousands of distinct CDR3 sequences, and approximately 40% of these were observed just once. About 4.1% of the sample is in the top ten clones.

Libraries of naive CD8 T cells were built from about 20,000 to 1,000,000 sorted cells, with 10%, 30% or 50% of the purified RNA used. Naive CD8 T cells, defined as CD8+CD4-CCR7+CD45RA+, were FACS-sorted into RLT Plus buffer on a BD FACSAria II. To test detection sensitivity, Jurkat RNA equal to over nine TCR copies was added to samples of 20,000-1,000,000 naive CD8 T cells. CD8 T cells were enriched with RosetteSep CD8+ T Cell Enrichment Cocktail and Ficoll-Paque, followed by ACK red cell lysis. This clonotype was obtained from a human donor in good health. Some libraries in this study had Jurkat cell RNA spiked in. Sequencing input: naive CD8+ T cells from blood, with Jurkat cell RNA spiked in. Per the publication, the cell subset or site label means: FACS-sorted CD8+CD4-CCR7+CD45RA+ naive T cells. The chain couples TRBV20-1 to TRBJ1-4; a confident D gene designation cannot be given. DNA sequence: TGCAGTGCACGGTTGCTGGCCCTTGTTGATGAAAAACTGTTTTTT. It translates to CSARLLALVDEKLFF.